These 25 T cell receptor beta chains share one sample of origin, sequenced in a study of Ad26.COV2.S vaccination and SARS-CoV-2 variants. Treatment defined: 19 received Ad26.COV2.S at low or high dose, single or two shots; about five received placebo; per-sample allocation not given. The investigators took samples on day 63 after the first vaccine or placebo injection. The method was immunoSEQ multiplex PCR; TCRdb's version includes in-frame clones alone and lacks a portion of them. This sample carries roughly 420,000 clones, around 89% of them seen once, and the ten largest clones take approximately 4%. The starting material was peripheral blood, obtained in a trial of Ad26.COV2.S vaccine versus placebo. Receptors originate from a person aged 18-65 years who received the Ad26.COV2.S COVID-19 vaccine or a placebo.

The chain combines TRBV29-1 with TRBJ1-2; no definite D call. Trimming stripped 3 bases from V and 4 bases from J, with 12 bases between. This CDR3 has 13 residues. The germline V gene has CDR1 SQVTM and CDR2 ANQGSEA. In DNA, the CDR3 is TGCAGCGTTGAGAAGAGTTCTGGCTATGGCTACACCTTC. Its translation: CSVEKSSGYGYTF.

The rearrangement links TRBV9 to TRBJ1-6, with 7 bases matching TRBD1. After removal of 0 bases from V and 2 bases from J, the junction contained 2 bases not matched to a gene. CDR3 length: 16 amino acids. Germline V gene data show CDR1 as SGDLS and CDR2 as YYNGEE. As DNA, the CDR3 is TGTGCCAGCAGCGTAGGAGGACAGGCCTATAATTCACCCCTCCACTTT. Its translation: CASSVGGQAYNSPLHF.

The genes are TRBV4-3 and TRBJ2-7; D may be TRBD1 (5 bases). Trimming took off 1 base at V and 1 base at J, with 14 bases between the two ends. This CDR3 spans 16 amino acids. Germline V gene data show CDR1 as LGHNA and CDR2 as YSLEER. CDR3: CASSQGYGQTSYEQYF. The CDR3, as DNA: TGCGCCAGCAGCCAAGGTTACGGACAAACTTCCTACGAGCAGTACTTC.

V gene TRBV30 combines with J gene TRBJ1-5; D is uncertain. CDR1 and CDR2 from the germline V gene are GTSNPN and SVGIG (reference sequence). The CDR3 length is 14 residues. V was trimmed by 2 bases and J by 7 bases, leaving 15 bases between them. Here the CDR3 reads CAWSQMTITQPQHF. The CDR3 DNA follows: TGTGCCTGGAGTCAGATGACAATAACCCAGCCCCAGCATTTT.

The V gene is TRBV20-1, the J gene TRBJ2-3; D call uncertain. The CDR3 runs to 14 residues. Germline CDR1 DFQATT, CDR2 SNEGSKA (reference sequence). V gave up 3 bases and J gave up 3 bases, with 13 bases separating them. The CDR3 DNA reads as TGCAGTGCTAGTTCGTCCTTGGGAACAGATACGCAGTATTTT. Encoded protein: CSASSSLGTDTQYF.

The chain links TRBV6-5 to TRBJ1-1, with D possibly TRBD1 on 5 matching bases. The CDR3 is 13 amino acids. Germline-derived CDR1 and CDR2 are MNHEY and SVGAGI. The V gene lost 4 bases and the J gene lost 7 bases, with 13 bases spanning the gap. The CDR3 loop is CASSSRGTNEAFF. The CDR3 DNA sequence: TGTGCCAGCAGTTCGAGGGGAACTAATGAAGCTTTCTTT.

The chain links TRBV12-3 or TRBV12-4 to TRBJ2-7; 8 bases fit TRBD1. This CDR3 has 13 amino acids. The J segment lost 5 bases and the V segment lost 8 bases, leaving 8 bases of the junction unmatched. The CDR3 region is CASLRQGRNEQYF. In nucleotides, the CDR3 is TGTGCCAGCCTTCGACAGGGGCGGAACGAGCAGTACTTC.

This clone was seen once. V usage is TRBV30 and J usage is TRBJ1-6, with a weak D call TRBD1 (5 bases). Germline V gene lookup returns CDR1 GTSNPN and CDR2 SVGIG (reference sequence). The CDR3 is 14 residues long. V was shortened by 2 bases and J by 10 bases, with 15 bases between the two germline ends. CDR3 in amino acids: CAWSLIGADSPLHF. CDR3 coding DNA: TGTGCCTGGAGTCTGATAGGGGCCGACTCACCCCTCCACTTT.

DNA for the CDR3: TGTGCCAGCAGCGTAGACCGGACTAGCGGGGGACAGACCCAGTACTTC. Protein sequence: CASSVDRTSGGQTQYF. The J gene is TRBJ2-5, the V gene TRBV9; TRBD2 aligns across 13 bases. V lost 0 bases to trimming and J lost 6 bases; unmatched junction nucleotides: 5. Per the germline V gene, CDR1 is SGDLS and CDR2 is YYNGEE. The CDR3 consists of 16 residues.

V gene TRBV2 combines with J gene TRBJ2-5; TRBD2 agrees at 12 bases. CDR1 is SNHLY, CDR2 FYNNEI, per germline. Trimming cost V 4 bases and J 2 bases; bases outside gene matches: 11. The CDR3 loop spans 18 amino acids. CDR3 in DNA: TGTGCCAGCAGTGTGGGTCTAGCGGGGGGGCCCCGGCAAGAGACCCAGTACTTC. This gives the protein CASSVGLAGGPRQETQYF.

This chain links TRBV4-2 with TRBJ2-7; TRBD1 or TRBD2 may be the D gene (5 bases each). The CDR3 is 15 residues long. Trimming removed 0 bases at V and 5 bases at J, with 14 bases between. Germline assignment: CDR1 LGHNA and CDR2 YNFKEQ. The CDR3 coding sequence is TGTGCCAGCAGCCAAGATAGAGGGGTTGCGCACGAGCAGTACTTC. Protein: CASSQDRGVAHEQYF.

This clone appeared once. This rearrangement joins TRBV20-1 to TRBJ2-5; D is unresolved. Deletions cut 5 bases from V and 4 bases from J, with 8 bases between. Germline V gene sequence: CDR1 DFQATT, CDR2 SNEGSKA (reference sequence). CDR3 size: 11 residues. CDR3 residues: CSAGVRETQYF. The CDR3 nucleotides read TGCAGTGCTGGGGTGAGAGAGACCCAGTACTTC.

This clone has only one observation. The chain employs TRBV6-5 and TRBJ1-5; D unresolved. The CDR3 runs to 14 residues. Germline V lookup: CDR1 MNHEY, CDR2 SVGAGI. With 8 bases removed from V and 0 bases from J, the gap between germline ends came to 11 bases. CDR3 nucleotides: TGTGCCAGCCTCCGGGATTTTAGCAATCAGCCCCAGCATTTT. This sequence encodes CASLRDFSNQPQHF.

For the CDR3, the DNA is TGTGCCAGCACCGCCCAGATGCATTCCTACAATGAGCAGTTCTTC. Residues: CASTAQMHSYNEQFF. The rearrangement links TRBV27 to TRBJ2-1; D not certain. CDR1 and CDR2 from the germline V gene are MNHEY and SMNVEV (reference sequence). V gave up 7 bases and J gave up 1 base, with 14 bases separating them. CDR3 length: 15 residues.

The V call is TRBV4-1, the J call TRBJ1-6, with 8 bases fitting TRBD1. Germline lookup yields CDR1 MGHRA and CDR2 YSYEKL. Trimming at V came to 1 base and at J to 5 bases, leaving 7 bases not matched to a gene. The CDR3 consists of 17 residues. CDR3 region: CASSQASGTGNNSPLHF. CDR3 bases: TGCGCCAGCAGCCAAGCTTCCGGGACAGGAAATAATTCACCCCTCCACTTT.

The chain is built from TRBV12-3 or TRBV12-4 and TRBJ1-5; D is ambiguous. There are 13 residues in the CDR3. Trimming took 0 bases from V and 7 from J, leaving 7 bases between them. The DNA of the CDR3 is TGTGCCAGCAGTTTAGCCGGGGAGCAGCCCCAGCATTTT. Translation: CASSLAGEQPQHF.

The genes are TRBV9 and TRBJ2-5; 10 bases map to TRBD2. Per the germline V gene, CDR1 is SGDLS and CDR2 is YYNGEE. The CDR3 sequence is 14 residues long. V trimming: 3 bases; J trimming: 5 bases; junction bases outside the gene matches: 4. CDR3 amino acids: CASSASGGLETQYF. As DNA, the CDR3 is TGTGCCAGCAGCGCTAGCGGGGGTTTGGAGACCCAGTACTTC.

This clone was seen only a few times. The gene calls are TRBV6-5 and TRBJ1-5, with D perhaps matching TRBD1 (5 bases). V gave up 6 bases and J gave up 1 base, with 10 bases separating them. The CDR3 has 14 amino acids. Looked up from germline, CDR1 is MNHEY and CDR2 is SVGAGI. The CDR3 DNA reads as TGTGCCAGCAGGGGGACGGCAAGCAATCAGCCCCAGCATTTT. It is translated as CASRGTASNQPQHF.

The chain recombines TRBV7-9 with TRBJ2-3, with 13 bases identical to TRBD2. V was clipped by 1 base and J by 4 bases; unmatched bases: 2. The germline CDR1 and CDR2 sequences are SEHNR and FQNEAQ (reference sequence). This CDR3 contains 16 residues. This chain's CDR3 is CASSLGTSGGSDTQYF. The CDR3 nucleotides are TGTGCCAGCAGCTTAGGGACTAGCGGGGGTTCAGATACGCAGTATTTT.

The chain recombines TRBV7-9 with TRBJ2-4; TRBD1 matches 11 bases. This CDR3 has 17 residues. The V gene's germline CDR1 is SEHNR and CDR2 FQNEAQ (reference sequence). Trimming took 4 bases from V and 2 from J; bases not matched to a gene: 7. DNA of the CDR3: TGTGCCAGCAGCTCCGTCGGACAGGGGGCGACCAAAAACATTCAGTACTTC. The encoded protein is CASSSVGQGATKNIQYF.

V gene TRBV2 combines with J gene TRBJ2-2, with D possibly being TRBD1 or TRBD2 (6 bases each). Trimming took 10 bases from V and 4 from J, leaving 22 bases between them. The CDR3 spans 16 residues. Looked up from germline, CDR1 is SNHLY and CDR2 is FYNNEI. Written as DNA, the CDR3 is TGTGCCATCCGCTCGGGGGCAGGGTGGTCCACCGGGGAGCTGTTTTTT. Translation: CAIRSGAGWSTGELFF.

This chain uses TRBV6-5 with TRBJ2-5, with D hard to call. Germline CDR1 reads MNHEY; CDR2 reads SVGAGI. CDR3 size: 12 residues. Trimming took off 5 bases at V and 2 bases at J, with 6 bases between the two ends. In DNA, the CDR3 is TGTGCCAGCAGTCGTCCACAAGAGACCCAGTACTTC. Amino acids: CASSRPQETQYF.

This chain uses TRBV7-8 with TRBJ2-1, with TRBD2 as a possible D gene (7 bases). The CDR3 has 16 residues. Trimming left V 5 bases short and J 0 bases short, with 14 bases between. Germline lookup yields CDR1 SGHVS and CDR2 FQNEAQ. The chain's CDR3 is CASSGGGPLSYNEQFF. The CDR3 coding sequence is TGTGCCAGCAGCGGGGGGGGGCCCCTCTCCTACAATGAGCAGTTCTTC.

In this sample, this clone turned up once. The J gene is TRBJ2-5, the V gene TRBV3-1 (or the pseudogene TRBV3-2); 9 bases line up with TRBD2. The CDR3 extends over 15 amino acids. Trimming at V came to 0 bases and at J to 3 bases, leaving 2 bases not matched to a gene. Germline CDR1 and CDR2: LGHDT and YNNKEL (reference sequence). DNA for the CDR3: TGTGCCAGCAGCCAAGATATAGCGGGGGAAGAGACCCAGTACTTC. This encodes CASSQDIAGEETQYF.

This chain connects TRBV7-9 to TRBJ2-5; 9 bases map to TRBD2. Trimming removed 5 bases from V and 0 bases from J; junction bases left unmatched: 7. CDR1 SEHNR and CDR2 FQNEAQ come from the germline V gene (reference sequence). The CDR3 length is 16 residues. CDR3 nucleotide sequence: TGTGCCAGCAGCACAAGGCTAGCGGGGAACCAAGAGACCCAGTACTTC. Protein: CASSTRLAGNQETQYF. Together with reference TRBV7-9 and TRBJ2-5, the CDR3 gives the full variable domain: DTGVSQNPRHKITKRGQNVTFRCDPISEHNRLYWYRQTLGQGPEFLTYFQNEAQLEKSRLLSDRFSAERPKGSFSTLEIQRTEQGDSAMYLCASSTRLAGNQETQYFGPGTRLLVL.